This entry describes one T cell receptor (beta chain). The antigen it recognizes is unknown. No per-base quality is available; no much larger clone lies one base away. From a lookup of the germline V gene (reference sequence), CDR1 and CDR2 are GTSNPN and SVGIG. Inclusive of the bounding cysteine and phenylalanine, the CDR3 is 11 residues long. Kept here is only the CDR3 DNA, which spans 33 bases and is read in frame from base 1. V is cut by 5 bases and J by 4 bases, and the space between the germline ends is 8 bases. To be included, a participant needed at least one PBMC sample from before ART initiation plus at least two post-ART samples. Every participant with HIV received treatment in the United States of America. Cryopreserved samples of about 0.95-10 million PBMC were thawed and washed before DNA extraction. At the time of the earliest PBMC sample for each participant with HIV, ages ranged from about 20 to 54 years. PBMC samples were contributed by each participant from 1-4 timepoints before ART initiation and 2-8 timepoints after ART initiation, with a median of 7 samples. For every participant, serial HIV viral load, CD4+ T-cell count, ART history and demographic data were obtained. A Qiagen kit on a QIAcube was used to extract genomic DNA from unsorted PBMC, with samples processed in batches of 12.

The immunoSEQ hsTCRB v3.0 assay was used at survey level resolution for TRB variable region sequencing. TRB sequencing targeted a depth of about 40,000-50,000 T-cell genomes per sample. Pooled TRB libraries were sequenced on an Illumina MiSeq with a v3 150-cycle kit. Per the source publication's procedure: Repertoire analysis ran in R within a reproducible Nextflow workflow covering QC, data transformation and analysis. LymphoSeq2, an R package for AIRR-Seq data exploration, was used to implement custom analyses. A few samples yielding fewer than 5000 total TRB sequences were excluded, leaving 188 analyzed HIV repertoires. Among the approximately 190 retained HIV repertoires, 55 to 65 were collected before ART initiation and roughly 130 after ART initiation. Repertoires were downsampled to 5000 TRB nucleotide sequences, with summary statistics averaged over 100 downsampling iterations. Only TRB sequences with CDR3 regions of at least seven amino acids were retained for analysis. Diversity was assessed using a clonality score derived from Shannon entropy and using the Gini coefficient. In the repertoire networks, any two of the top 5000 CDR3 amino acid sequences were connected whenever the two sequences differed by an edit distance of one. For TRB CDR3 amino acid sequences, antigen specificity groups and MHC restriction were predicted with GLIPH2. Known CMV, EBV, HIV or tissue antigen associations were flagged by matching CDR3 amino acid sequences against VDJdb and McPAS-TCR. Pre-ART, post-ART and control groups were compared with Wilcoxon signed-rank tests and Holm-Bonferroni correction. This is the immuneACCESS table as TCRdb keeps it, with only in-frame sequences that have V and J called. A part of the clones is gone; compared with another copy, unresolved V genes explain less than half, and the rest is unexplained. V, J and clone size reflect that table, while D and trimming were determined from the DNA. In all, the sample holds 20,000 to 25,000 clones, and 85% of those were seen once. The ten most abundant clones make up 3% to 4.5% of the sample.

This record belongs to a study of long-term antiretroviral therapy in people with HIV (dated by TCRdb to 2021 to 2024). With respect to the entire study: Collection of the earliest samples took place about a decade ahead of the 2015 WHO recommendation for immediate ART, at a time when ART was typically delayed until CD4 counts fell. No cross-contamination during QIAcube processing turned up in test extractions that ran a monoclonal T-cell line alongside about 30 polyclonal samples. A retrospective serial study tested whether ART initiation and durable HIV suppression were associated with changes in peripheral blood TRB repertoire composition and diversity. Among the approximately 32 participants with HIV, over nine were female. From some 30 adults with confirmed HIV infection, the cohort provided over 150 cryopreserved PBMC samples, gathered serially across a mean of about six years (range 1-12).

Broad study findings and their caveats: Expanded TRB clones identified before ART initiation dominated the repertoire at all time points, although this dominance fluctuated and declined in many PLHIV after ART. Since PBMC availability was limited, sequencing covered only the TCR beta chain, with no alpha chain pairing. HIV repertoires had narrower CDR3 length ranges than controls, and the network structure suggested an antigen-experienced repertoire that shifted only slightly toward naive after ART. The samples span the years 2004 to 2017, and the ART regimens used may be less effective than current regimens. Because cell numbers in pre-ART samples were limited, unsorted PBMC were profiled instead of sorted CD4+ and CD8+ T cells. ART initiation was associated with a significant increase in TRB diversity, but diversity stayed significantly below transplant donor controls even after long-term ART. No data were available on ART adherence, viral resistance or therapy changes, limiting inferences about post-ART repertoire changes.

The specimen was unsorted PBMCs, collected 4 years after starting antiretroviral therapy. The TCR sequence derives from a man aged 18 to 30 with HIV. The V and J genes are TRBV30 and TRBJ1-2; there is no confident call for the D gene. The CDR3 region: CAWAQFYGYTF. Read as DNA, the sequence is TGTGCCTGGGCTCAGTTCTATGGCTACACCTTC. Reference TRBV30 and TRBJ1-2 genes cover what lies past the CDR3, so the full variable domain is SQTIHQWPATLVQPVGSPLSLECTVEGTSNPNLYWYRQAAGRGLQLLFYSVGIGQISSEVPQNLSASRPQDRQFILSSKKLLLSDSGFYLCAWAQFYGYTFGSGTRLTVV.